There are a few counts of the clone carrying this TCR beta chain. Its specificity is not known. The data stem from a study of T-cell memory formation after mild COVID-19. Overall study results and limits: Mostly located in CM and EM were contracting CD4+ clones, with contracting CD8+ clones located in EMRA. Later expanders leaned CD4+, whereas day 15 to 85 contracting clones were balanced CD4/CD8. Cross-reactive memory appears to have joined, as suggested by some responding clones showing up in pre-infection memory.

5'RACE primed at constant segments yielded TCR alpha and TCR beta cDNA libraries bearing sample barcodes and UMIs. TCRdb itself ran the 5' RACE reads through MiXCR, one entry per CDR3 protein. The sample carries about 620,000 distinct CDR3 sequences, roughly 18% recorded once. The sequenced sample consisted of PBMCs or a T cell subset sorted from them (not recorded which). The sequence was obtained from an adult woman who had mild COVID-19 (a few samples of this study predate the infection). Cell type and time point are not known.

CDR3 protein: CASSTNPGTGDGYTF. In DNA, the CDR3 is TGTGCCAGCAGTACTAACCCCGGGACAGGGGATGGCTACACCTTC. The chain uses TRBV9 and TRBJ1-2; 10 nucleotides align to TRBD1. The V gene end was trimmed by 5 bases and the J gene end by 6 bases; junction bases not matched to a gene: 10. Germline CDR1 and CDR2: SGDLS and YYNGEE. CDR3 length: 15 residues.